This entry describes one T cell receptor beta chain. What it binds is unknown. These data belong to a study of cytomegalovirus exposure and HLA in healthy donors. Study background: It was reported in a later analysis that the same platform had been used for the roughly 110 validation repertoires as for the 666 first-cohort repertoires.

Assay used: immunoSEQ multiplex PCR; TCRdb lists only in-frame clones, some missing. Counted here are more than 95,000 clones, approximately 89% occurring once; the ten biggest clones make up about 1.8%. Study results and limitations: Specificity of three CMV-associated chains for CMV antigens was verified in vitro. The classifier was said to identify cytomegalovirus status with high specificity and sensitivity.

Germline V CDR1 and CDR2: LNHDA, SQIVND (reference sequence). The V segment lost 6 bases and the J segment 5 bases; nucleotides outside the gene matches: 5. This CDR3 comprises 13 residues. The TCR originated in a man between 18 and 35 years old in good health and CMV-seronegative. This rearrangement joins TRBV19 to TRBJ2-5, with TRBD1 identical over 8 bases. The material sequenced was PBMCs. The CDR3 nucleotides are TGTGCCAGTAGATCAGGGGGCTCGGAGACCCAGTACTTC. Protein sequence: CASRSGGSETQYF.